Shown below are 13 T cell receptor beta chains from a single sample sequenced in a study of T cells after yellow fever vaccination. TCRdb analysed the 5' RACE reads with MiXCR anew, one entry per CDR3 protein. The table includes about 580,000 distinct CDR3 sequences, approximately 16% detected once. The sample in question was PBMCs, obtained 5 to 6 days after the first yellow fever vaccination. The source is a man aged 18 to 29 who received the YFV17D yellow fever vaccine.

For the CDR3, the DNA is TGTGCCAGCAGCTTAGGTGACAGGGGTGGTCAAGAGACCCAGTACTTC. This sequence encodes CASSLGDRGGQETQYF. The rearrangement uses TRBV11-2 and TRBJ2-5; 8 nucleotides line up with TRBD1. Germline CDR1 reads SGHAT; CDR2 reads FQNNGV. CDR3 length equals 16 residues. V dropped 1 base and J dropped 2; count of bases not matched to a gene: 6.

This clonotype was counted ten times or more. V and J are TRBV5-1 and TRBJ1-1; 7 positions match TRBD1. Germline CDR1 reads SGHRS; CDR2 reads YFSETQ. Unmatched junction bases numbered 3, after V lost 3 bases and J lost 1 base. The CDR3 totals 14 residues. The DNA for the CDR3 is TGCGCCAGCAGCTCAGGGACAGCGAACACTGAAGCTTTCTTT. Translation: CASSSGTANTEAFF.

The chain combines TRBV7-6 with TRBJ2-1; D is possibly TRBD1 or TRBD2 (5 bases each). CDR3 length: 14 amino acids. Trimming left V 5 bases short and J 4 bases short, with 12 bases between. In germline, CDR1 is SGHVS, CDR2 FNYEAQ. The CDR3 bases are TGTGCCAGCAGCCCCCGGGACGGATACAATGAGCAGTTCTTC. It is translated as CASSPRDGYNEQFF.

The CDR3 spells CASSLAGGGSDTQYF. The CDR3, as DNA: TGTGCCAGCAGCTTGGCCGGGGGAGGGTCAGATACGCAGTATTTT. This chain joins TRBV5-4 and TRBJ2-3; 7 positions match TRBD2. The CDR3 covers 15 residues. J gave up 4 bases and V 0 bases, and 5 bases lay outside the gene matches. The germline gives CDR1 SGHNT, CDR2 YYREEE (reference sequence).

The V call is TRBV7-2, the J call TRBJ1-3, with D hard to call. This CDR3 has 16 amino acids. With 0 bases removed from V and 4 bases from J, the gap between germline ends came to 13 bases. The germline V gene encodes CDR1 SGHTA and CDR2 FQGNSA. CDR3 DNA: TGTGCCAGCAGCTTAGCGCTCAGGTCACGCGGAAACACCATATATTTT. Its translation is CASSLALRSRGNTIYF. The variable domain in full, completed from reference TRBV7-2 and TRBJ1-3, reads GAGVSQSPSNKVTEKGKDVELRCDPISGHTALYWYRQSLGQGLEFLIYFQGNSAPDKSGLPSDRFSAERTGGSVSTLTIQRTQQEDSAVYLCASSLALRSRGNTIYFGEGSWLTVV.

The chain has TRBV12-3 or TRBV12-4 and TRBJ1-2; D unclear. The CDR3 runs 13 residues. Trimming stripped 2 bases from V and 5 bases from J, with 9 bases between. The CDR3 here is CASSLIVLYGYTF. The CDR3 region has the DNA TGTGCCAGCAGTTTAATAGTTTTGTATGGCTACACCTTC.

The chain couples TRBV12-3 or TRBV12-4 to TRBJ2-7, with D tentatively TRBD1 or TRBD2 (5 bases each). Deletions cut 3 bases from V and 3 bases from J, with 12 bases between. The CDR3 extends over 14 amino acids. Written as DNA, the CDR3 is TGTGCCAGCAGTTTTCAGGGAGAAGACTACGAGCAGTACTTC. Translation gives CASSFQGEDYEQYF.

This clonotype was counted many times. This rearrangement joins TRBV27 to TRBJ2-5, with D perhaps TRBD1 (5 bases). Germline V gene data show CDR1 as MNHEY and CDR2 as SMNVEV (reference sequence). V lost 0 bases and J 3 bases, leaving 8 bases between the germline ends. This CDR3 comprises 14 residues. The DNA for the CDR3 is TGTGCCAGCAGTTTATCCCGCAGGGAAGAGACCCAGTACTTC. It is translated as CASSLSRREETQYF.

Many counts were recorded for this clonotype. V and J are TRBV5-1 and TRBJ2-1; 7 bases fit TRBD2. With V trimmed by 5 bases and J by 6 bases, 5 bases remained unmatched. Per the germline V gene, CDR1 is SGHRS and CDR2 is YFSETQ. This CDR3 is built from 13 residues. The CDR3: CASRLGGSNEQFF. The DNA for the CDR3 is TGCGCCAGCAGACTGGGCGGGAGCAATGAGCAGTTCTTC.

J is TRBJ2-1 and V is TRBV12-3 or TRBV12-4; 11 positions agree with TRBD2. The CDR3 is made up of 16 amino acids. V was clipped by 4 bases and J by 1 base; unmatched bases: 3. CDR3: CASSSGTSGSYNEQFF. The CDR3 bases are TGTGCCAGCAGTTCCGGGACTAGCGGTTCCTACAATGAGCAGTTCTTC.

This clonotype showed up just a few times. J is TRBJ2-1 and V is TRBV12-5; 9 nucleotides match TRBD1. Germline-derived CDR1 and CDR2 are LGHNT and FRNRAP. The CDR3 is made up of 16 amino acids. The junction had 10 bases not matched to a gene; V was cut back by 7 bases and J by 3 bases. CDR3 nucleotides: TGTGCTAGTGCCACGGATAGGACAGGGGTCTACAATGAGCAGTTCTTC. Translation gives CASATDRTGVYNEQFF.

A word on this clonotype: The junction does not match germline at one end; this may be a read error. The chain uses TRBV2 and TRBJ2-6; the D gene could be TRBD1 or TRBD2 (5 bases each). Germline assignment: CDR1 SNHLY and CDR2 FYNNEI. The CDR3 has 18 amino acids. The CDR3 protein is CTSRKSGTVYSGANVLTF. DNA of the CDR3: TGTACCAGCAGGAAATCCGGGACGGTGTACTCTGGGGCCAACGTCCTGACTTTC. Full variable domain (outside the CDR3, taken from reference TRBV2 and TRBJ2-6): EPEVTQTPSHQVTQMGQEVILRCVPISNHLYFYWYRQILGQKVEFLVSFYNNEISEKSEIFDDQFSVERPDGSNFTLKIRSTKLEDSAMYFCTSRKSGTVYSGANVLTFGAGSRLTVL.

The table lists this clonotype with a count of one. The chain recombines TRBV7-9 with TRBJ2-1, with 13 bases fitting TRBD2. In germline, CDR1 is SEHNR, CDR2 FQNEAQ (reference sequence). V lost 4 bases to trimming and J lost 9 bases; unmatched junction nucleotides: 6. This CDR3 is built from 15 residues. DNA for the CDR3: TGTGCCAGCAGCTCAACCGGACTAGCGGGGGTTGAGCAGTTCTTC. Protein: CASSSTGLAGVEQFF. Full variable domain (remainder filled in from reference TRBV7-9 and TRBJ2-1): DTGVSQNPRHKITKRGQNVTFRCDPISEHNRLYWYRQTLGQGPEFLTYFQNEAQLEKSRLLSDRFSAERPKGSFSTLEIQRTEQGDSAMYLCASSSTGLAGVEQFFGPGTRLTVL.